Listed below are T cell receptor beta chains from one sample, sequenced in a study of T cells in Graves' hyperthyroidism and ophthalmopathy. TCRdb re-derived calls from the multiplex PCR reads in MiXCR, one entry per CDR3 protein. The table shows some 550,000 distinct CDR3 sequences, with about a sixth occurring only once. The sample consisted of blood. These TCRs come from a woman aged 40-49 years with Graves' ophthalmopathy. The CDR3 runs from the conserved cysteine through the conserved F or W. Fields, in order: D gene, J gene, clone size, V gene, CDR3 DNA, CDR3 protein. D genes are given only for firm matches. Size tells how often a clone was seen (once, few, many) or the class of an expanded clone, and some rows leave it out.

>.|TRBJ1-1|many|TRBV2
TGTGCCAGCAACAGGGTTTTTAACACTGAAGCTTTCTTT
CASNRVFNTEAFF
>.|TRBJ1-1|many|TRBV28
TGTGCCAGCAGTTTAGACCGAGGACAACTGTGGACTGAGATATTGAACACTGAAGCTTTCTTT
CASSLDRGQLWTEILNTEAFF
>.|TRBJ2-7|many|TRBV2
TGTGCCAGCAGTGTCGGTCAGAATTCTGAGCAGTACTTC
CASSVGQNSEQYF
>.|TRBJ2-1|many|TRBV7-3
TGTGCCAGCAGCTTAACGCGAGATGGTGGCAATGAGCAGTTCTTC
CASSLTRDGGNEQFF
>.|TRBJ1-6|many|TRBV3-1
TGTGCCAGCAGCCTCATTACATCTGGGGGCAATTCACCCCTCCACTTT
CASSLITSGGNSPLHF
>.|TRBJ2-6|few|TRBV29-1
TGCAGCGTTGTGGGAAGCTCTGGGGCCAACGTCCTGACTTTC
CSVVGSSGANVLTF
>.|TRBJ1-2|few|TRBV18
TGTGCCAGCTCACCAAAAGAGGGAGCAGGGCCTAACTATGGCTACACCTTC
CASSPKEGAGPNYGYTF
>TRBD2|TRBJ2-2|few|TRBV29-1
TGCAGCGGGGAAATAGCGGGTACCACCGGGGAGCTGTTTTTT
CSGEIAGTTGELFF
>.|TRBJ2-2|many|TRBV19
TGTGCCTCCCGGCGGGGGAACACCGGGGAGCTGTTTTTT
CASRRGNTGELFF
>TRBD2|TRBJ2-2|many|TRBV7-9
TGTGCCAGCAGCTTAGGATATAGCGGGACCGGGGAGCTGTTTTTT
CASSLGYSGTGELFF
>.|TRBJ1-5|many|TRBV28
TGTGCCAGCAGTTTATTAGCGTTGGTTCAGCCCCAGCATTTT
CASSLLALVQPQHF
>.|TRBJ2-3|many|TRBV5-6
TGTGCCAGCAGCTTAGAAAGAACAGATACGCAGTATTTT
CASSLERTDTQYF
>.|TRBJ2-7|few|TRBV20-1
TGCAGTGCCAACCGGGACCAGTTCCCCTACGAGCAGTACTTC
CSANRDQFPYEQYF
>TRBD1|TRBJ1-5|.|TRBV12-3/TRBV12-4
TGTGCCAGCAGTGGACAGGGATTCGATCAGCCCCAGCATTTT
CASSGQGFDQPQHF
>.|TRBJ2-3|.|TRBV11-2
TGTGCCAGCAGCTCCCAAAGGGGTACGCAGTATTTT
CASSSQRGTQYF
>.|TRBJ1-5|few|TRBV6-1
TGTGCCAGTGCAGGGGTCCCAAATCAGCCCCAGCATTTT
CASAGVPNQPQHF
>.|TRBJ1-1|once|TRBV18
TGTGCCAGCTCACCGAGTAGTTCGTTTAACACTGAAGCTTTCTTT
CASSPSSSFNTEAFF
>TRBD2|TRBJ2-6|many|TRBV3-1
TGTGCCAGCAGCCAAGGGGGAGGGTCTGGGGCCAACGTCCTGACTTTC
CASSQGGGSGANVLTF
>TRBD2|TRBJ2-7|few|TRBV6-1
TGTGCCAGCAGCCCCGGACTAGCGGGGGGGCACGTCGACGAGCAGTACTTC
CASSPGLAGGHVDEQYF
>.|TRBJ1-1|few|TRBV7-9
TGTGCCAGCAGCCGTGGAAGGGGGAGGGGGAACACTGAAGCTTTCTTT
CASSRGRGRGNTEAFF
>.|TRBJ2-4|.|TRBV14
TGTGCCAGCAGCCAAGAATCAGGACGGGTTGCCAAAAACATTCAGTACTTC
CASSQESGRVAKNIQYF
>TRBD2|TRBJ2-3|many|TRBV6-1
TGTGCCAGCAGTGAAGGGGTAGCGGGGGGCGGGGATACGCAGTATTTT
CASSEGVAGGGDTQYF
>.|TRBJ1-2|many|TRBV11-2
TGTGCCAGCAGCCCAGGTCACGGGTCAAGCTATGGCTACACCTTC
CASSPGHGSSYGYTF
>.|TRBJ1-3|.|TRBV3-1
TGTGCCAGCAGCCAAGATGGACGGGGAAACACCATATATTTT
CASSQDGRGNTIYF
>.|TRBJ2-7|.|TRBV7-9
TGTGCCAGCAGCTTACTCGCTCGCGAGCAGTACTTC
CASSLLAREQYF
>TRBD1|TRBJ2-3|.|TRBV18
TGTGCCACCAAAGGGACAGCGGTTAGCACAGATACGCAGTATTTT
CATKGTAVSTDTQYF
>.|TRBJ2-3|few|TRBV7-3
TGTGCCAGCAGCCCTTACAGAGCAGATACGCAGTATTTT
CASSPYRADTQYF
>TRBD2|TRBJ2-3|many|TRBV11-2
TGTGCCAGCAGCCCTCCGTCACCGGGACTAAAAACAGATACGCAGTATTTT
CASSPPSPGLKTDTQYF
>TRBD1|TRBJ2-2|.|TRBV20-1
TGCAGTGCTAGAGACCCCGGGACAGGGAACACCGGGGAGCTGTTTTTT
CSARDPGTGNTGELFF
>TRBD2|TRBJ2-1|many|TRBV18
TGTGCCAGCTCACTTACTAGCGGAGTGGACAATGAGCAGTTCTTC
CASSLTSGVDNEQFF
>.|TRBJ1-1|few|TRBV20-1
TGCAGTGCAACCCGGGGGAACACTGAAGCTTTCTTT
CSATRGNTEAFF
>.|TRBJ1-4|few|TRBV29-1
TGCAGCGTTGGTGCGGGGGGTAAGGAAAAACTGTTTTTT
CSVGAGGKEKLFF
>.|TRBJ1-4|.|TRBV20-1
TGCAGTGCTAGAGAAAGGACTAGTGAAAAACTGTTTTTT
CSARERTSEKLFF
>TRBD2|TRBJ2-3|.|TRBV29-1
TGCAGCGTTGAATTAGCGGGTTTTTCCACAGATACGCAGTATTTT
CSVELAGFSTDTQYF
>.|TRBJ1-1|many|TRBV10-2
TGCGCCAGCAGGAGGGCCCAGACCATGAACACTGAAGCTTTCTTT
CASRRAQTMNTEAFF
>.|TRBJ2-1|.|TRBV7-9
TGTGCCAGCATCTCATTGGGGCCTGCCTACAATGAGCAGTTCTTC
CASISLGPAYNEQFF
>.|TRBJ1-2|.|TRBV12-3/TRBV12-4
TGTGCCAGCAGGGAGACGGGGGGTTCTAACTATGGCTACACCTTC
CASRETGGSNYGYTF
>.|TRBJ2-5|many|TRBV27
TGTGCCAGCATGCGGGGGCGGGGAGCGTCGCAAACCTGGGAGACCCAGTACTTC
CASMRGRGASQTWETQYF
>TRBD1|TRBJ2-7|few|TRBV2
TGTGCCAGCGGAACAGGGGGCGCCGACTACGAGCAGTACTTC
CASGTGGADYEQYF
>TRBD2|TRBJ2-3|.|TRBV9
TGTGCCAGCAGCGTAGCAAGCGGGGGGGCAGATACGCAGTATTTT
CASSVASGGADTQYF
>TRBD1|TRBJ2-5|many|TRBV6-1
TGTGCCAGCAGTCGTCACGGGACAGGGATTCAAGAGACCCAGTACTTC
CASSRHGTGIQETQYF
>TRBD2|TRBJ2-1|few|TRBV6-1
TGTGCCAGCAGTGTTCGCGGGACTAAGCAGTTCTTC
CASSVRGTKQFF
>TRBD2|TRBJ2-7|many|TRBV30
TGTGCCTGGAGAAACATACTAGCGGGAGGCTACGAGCAGTACTTC
CAWRNILAGGYEQYF